Given below is one TCR beta chain in context. Its antigen remains unidentified. Trimming pared 8 bases from V and 6 bases from J, leaving 23 bases between. This CDR3 has 15 amino acids. Germline V gives CDR1 KGHSH, CDR2 LQKENI. This specimen belongs to a study of cytomegalovirus exposure and HLA in healthy donors. Study-wide findings and caveats: Researchers catalogued about 150 TCR beta chains as cytomegalovirus-associated.

The primer mix had 60 Vbeta and 13 Jbeta primers. This table comes from immunoSEQ multiplex PCR, and its TCRdb copy is limited to in-frame clones, with some not included. The sample has about 190,000 clones, 87% seen once; the top ten hold roughly 1.3%. This chain connects TRBV18 to TRBJ2-7; perhaps TRBD1 as D (6 bases). The clonotype was recovered from a man aged 30 to 39 in good health and CMV-seronegative. Sequenced sample: PBMCs. This CDR3 reads CASPQAGRGSAEQYF. Written as DNA, the CDR3 is TGTGCCAGCCCACAGGCGGGCAGGGGCTCTGCCGAGCAGTACTTC.